Listed below are T cell receptor beta chains from one sample, sequenced in a study of CD4 T cell repertoires in COVID-19. Only in-frame clones appear in the TCRdb table, and some are missing; sequencing was by immunoSEQ multiplex PCR. The sample lists around 7,800 clones, around four fifths occurring once. This sample comprised effector memory CD4+ T cells from blood, obtained before the COVID-19 pandemic. The receptors originated from a human donor who had COVID-19. Both conserved end residues are part of each CDR3. The D gene is left open where the match is weak. The size field is filled for only some rows; it gives once, few, many or a size class.

V	J	size	D	CDR3	DNA
TRBV28	TRBJ1-5	NA	NA	CASSGQTPNQPQHF	TGTGCCAGCAGTGGACAGACACCGAATCAGCCCCAGCATTTT
TRBV6-6	TRBJ1-1	NA	NA	CASNRPSPGGTEAFF	TGTGCCAGCAATCGACCCTCCCCGGGGGGGACTGAAGCTTTCTTT
TRBV6-6	TRBJ1-2	NA	NA	CASSLDRNYGYTF	TGTGCCAGCAGCTTGGACAGAAACTATGGCTACACCTTC
TRBV7-3	TRBJ2-2	NA	NA	CASSSQPGVGELFF	TGTGCCAGCAGCTCCCAGCCAGGGGTCGGGGAGCTGTTTTTT
TRBV5-4	TRBJ1-4	NA	NA	CASSLEPGDEKLFF	TGTGCCAGCAGCTTGGAACCCGGAGATGAAAAACTGTTTTTT
TRBV28	TRBJ2-2	NA	NA	CASLGGRKLFF	TGTGCCAGTCTAGGTGGAAGGAAGCTGTTTTTT
TRBV10-3	TRBJ2-7	few	TRBD1	CAISGTGGSYEQYF	TGTGCCATCAGTGGGACAGGGGGTTCGTACGAGCAGTACTTC
TRBV5-1	TRBJ2-2	NA	NA	CASSARKGVRNTGELFF	TGCGCCAGCAGCGCGCGTAAGGGGGTTCGGAACACCGGGGAGCTGTTTTTT
TRBV6-5	TRBJ2-5	NA	TRBD2	CASRPPLAGDETQYF	TGTGCCAGCAGGCCTCCACTAGCGGGAGACGAGACCCAGTACTTC
TRBV2	TRBJ1-2	NA	TRBD1	CASRLDRGAPAGGYTF	TGTGCCAGCAGATTGGACAGGGGTGCTCCAGCTGGCGGCTACACCTTC
TRBV15	TRBJ2-7	NA	TRBD1	CATSSNRGGYEQYF	TGTGCCACCAGCAGTAACAGGGGCGGGTACGAGCAGTACTTC
TRBV4-2	TRBJ2-1	once	TRBD2	CASSQDSGGSSYNEQFF	TGTGCCAGCAGCCAGGATAGCGGGGGCAGCTCCTACAATGAGCAGTTCTTC
TRBV11-3	TRBJ2-3	NA	NA	CASSLDTGGNTQYF	TGTGCCAGCAGCTTAGATACCGGAGGAAATACGCAGTATTTT
TRBV10-3	TRBJ1-6	NA	NA	CAISDGLSYNSPLHF	TGTGCCATCAGCGACGGACTCTCCTATAATTCACCCCTCCACTTT
TRBV7-2	TRBJ2-2	NA	NA	CASSLPTGELFF	TGTGCCAGCAGCCTACCCACCGGGGAGCTGTTTTTT
TRBV30	TRBJ1-2	NA	TRBD1	CAWSRTGNYGYTF	TGTGCCTGGAGTCGGACAGGGAACTATGGCTACACCTTC
TRBV6-5	TRBJ2-7	NA	TRBD2	CASRETSGSSYEQYF	TGTGCCAGCAGAGAGACTAGCGGATCATCCTACGAGCAGTACTTC
TRBV10-2	TRBJ2-2	NA	NA	CASSESNSYPGELFF	TGCGCCAGCAGTGAGTCGAATAGTTACCCCGGGGAGCTGTTTTTT
TRBV29-1	TRBJ2-7	NA	TRBD1	CSVEDRGLGYEQYF	TGCAGCGTTGAGGACAGGGGGCTCGGGTACGAGCAGTACTTC
TRBV5-4	TRBJ2-3	NA	TRBD2	CASSTSGSEGDTQYF	TGTGCCAGCAGCACTAGCGGGAGCGAGGGAGATACGCAGTATTTT
TRBV6-6	TRBJ2-1	NA	NA	CASGRGPLNEQFF	TGTGCCAGCGGGAGAGGGCCCCTCAATGAGCAGTTCTTC
TRBV7-9	TRBJ1-4	NA	NA	CASSLAQAGEKLFF	TGTGCCAGCAGCTTAGCACAGGCTGGGGAAAAACTGTTTTTT
TRBV6-5	TRBJ1-5	NA	NA	CASSLGTFSNQPQHF	TGTGCCAGCAGTTTGGGGACATTTAGCAATCAGCCCCAGCATTTT
TRBV6-1	TRBJ1-5	once	NA	CASSEANRNQPQHF	TGTGCCAGCAGTGAAGCAAACAGAAATCAGCCCCAGCATTTT
TRBV4-1	TRBJ2-4	NA	TRBD2	CASSPLGLAGDAEGKNIQYF	TGCGCCAGCAGCCCCCTCGGACTAGCGGGAGATGCGGAGGGCAAAAACATTCAGTACTTC
TRBV6-1	TRBJ2-7	NA	TRBD2	CASSEPLSGSSYEQYF	TGTGCCAGCAGCGAACCACTCAGCGGGAGCTCCTACGAGCAGTACTTC
TRBV10-2	TRBJ2-5	once	TRBD2	CASSESTLAGAETQYF	TGCGCCAGCAGTGAGTCGACGCTAGCGGGAGCTGAGACCCAGTACTTC
TRBV5-1	TRBJ2-3	NA	TRBD2	CASSPGTSHLINTQYF	TGCGCCAGCAGCCCAGGGACTAGCCATCTCATTAATACGCAGTATTTT
TRBV19	TRBJ1-1	NA	NA	CASSPINEYTEAFF	TGTGCCAGTAGCCCAATAAATGAGTACACTGAAGCTTTCTTT
TRBV2	TRBJ2-1	NA	NA	CASSEKIKSAELLIYNEQFF	TGTGCCAGCAGTGAAAAAATCAAGAGCGCGGAGCTCCTGATTTACAATGAGCAGTTCTTC
TRBV5-4	TRBJ2-1	NA	TRBD2	CASSLAGAGREQFF	TGTGCCAGCAGCTTGGCGGGAGCGGGAAGAGAGCAGTTCTTC
TRBV5-1	TRBJ2-1	NA	TRBD2	CASSRASGRDEQFF	TGCGCCAGCTCTAGGGCTAGCGGGAGAGATGAGCAGTTCTTC
TRBV12-5	TRBJ2-3	NA	TRBD2	CASGFWSSGGTHSTDTQYF	TGTGCTAGTGGTTTTTGGTCTAGCGGGGGTACGCACAGCACAGATACGCAGTATTTT
TRBV4-1	TRBJ2-3	NA	TRBD2	CASSHTLLAGHTDTQYF	TGCGCCAGCAGCCACACCTTACTAGCGGGTCACACAGATACGCAGTATTTT
TRBV19	TRBJ2-1	NA	NA	CASIRSPSAGLYNEQFF	TGTGCCAGTATAAGGTCCCCCTCCGCGGGACTCTACAATGAGCAGTTCTTC
TRBV23-1	TRBJ2-6	NA	NA	CASSQSIRRGQFGSGANVLTF	TGCGCCAGCAGTCAATCTATCCGGCGGGGACAGTTTGGCTCTGGGGCCAACGTCCTGACTTTC
TRBV7-3	TRBJ2-1	NA	NA	CASSLGKGGGRANEQFF	TGTGCCAGCAGCTTAGGGAAGGGGGGGGGACGCGCCAATGAGCAGTTCTTC
TRBV14	TRBJ1-5	NA	NA	CASSRAEGPQHF	TGTGCCAGCAGCCGGGCGGAGGGGCCCCAGCATTTT
TRBV19	TRBJ1-1	NA	NA	CASRSGHTEAFF	TGTGCCAGTAGGTCAGGGCATACTGAAGCTTTCTTT
TRBV9	TRBJ2-2	NA	NA	CASSGQRTTGELFF	TGTGCCAGCAGCGGACAACGAACAACCGGGGAGCTGTTTTTT
TRBV27	TRBJ1-6	NA	NA	CASRGGAGQLHF	TGTGCCAGCCGTGGGGGGGCAGGACAGCTCCACTTT
TRBV5-5	TRBJ1-2	once	TRBD1	CASTRQGNYGYTF	TGTGCCAGCACCAGACAGGGAAACTATGGCTACACCTTC
TRBV5-4	TRBJ2-7	NA	NA	CASSFIEGLGEQYF	TGTGCCAGCAGCTTTATAGAGGGATTAGGAGAGCAGTACTTC
TRBV6-1	TRBJ2-2	NA	NA	CASSERGIDTGELFF	TGTGCCAGCAGTGAGAGGGGGATCGACACCGGGGAGCTGTTTTTT
TRBV2	TRBJ1-4	NA	TRBD1	CASSLDRMGNEKLFF	TGTGCCAGCAGTCTGGACAGGATGGGGAATGAAAAACTGTTTTTT
TRBV6-6	TRBJ1-2	once	NA	CAAGGNYGYTF	TGTGCCGCGGGGGGTAACTATGGCTACACCTTC
TRBV27	TRBJ2-4	NA	NA	CASSPQDGINIQYF	TGTGCCAGCAGTCCGCAGGACGGGATTAACATTCAGTACTTC
TRBV10-3	TRBJ2-3	once	TRBD2	CAISGTSADTQYF	TGTGCCATCAGTGGGACTAGCGCAGATACGCAGTATTTT
TRBV7-9	TRBJ2-5	NA	TRBD2	CASSAGLASETQYF	TGTGCCAGCAGCGCCGGACTAGCTTCTGAGACCCAGTACTTC
TRBV11-2	TRBJ2-2	few	NA	CASSRGAYTGELFF	TGTGCCAGCAGCCGGGGAGCGTACACCGGGGAGCTGTTTTTT
TRBV5-1	TRBJ2-2	few	NA	CASSWTANKAGELFF	TGCGCCAGCAGCTGGACAGCAAATAAGGCCGGGGAGCTGTTTTTT
TRBV14	TRBJ1-1	NA	NA	CASSRGGGQPNTEAFF	TGTGCCAGCAGCCGGGGAGGGGGACAACCGAACACTGAAGCTTTCTTT
TRBV10-3	TRBJ2-3	NA	NA	CAISANGGTDTQYF	TGTGCCATCAGTGCGAACGGGGGTACAGATACGCAGTATTTT
TRBV19	TRBJ2-1	NA	NA	CASTWGSTYNEQFF	TGTGCCAGCACCTGGGGCAGTACCTACAATGAGCAGTTCTTC
TRBV5-5	TRBJ1-1	NA	NA	CASSFDFMNTEAFF	TGTGCCAGCAGCTTTGACTTCATGAACACTGAAGCTTTCTTT
TRBV2	TRBJ2-1	NA	NA	CASSGGGAGRQFF	TGTGCCAGCAGTGGTGGAGGAGCGGGCCGGCAGTTCTTC
TRBV7-2	TRBJ1-2	NA	NA	CASSSPRMRGGYGYTF	TGTGCCAGCAGCTCCCCTCGTATGAGGGGAGGGTATGGCTACACCTTC
TRBV16	TRBJ1-1	NA	NA	CASSPRRVKNTEAFF	TGTGCCAGCAGCCCTCGACGGGTAAAGAACACTGAAGCTTTCTTT